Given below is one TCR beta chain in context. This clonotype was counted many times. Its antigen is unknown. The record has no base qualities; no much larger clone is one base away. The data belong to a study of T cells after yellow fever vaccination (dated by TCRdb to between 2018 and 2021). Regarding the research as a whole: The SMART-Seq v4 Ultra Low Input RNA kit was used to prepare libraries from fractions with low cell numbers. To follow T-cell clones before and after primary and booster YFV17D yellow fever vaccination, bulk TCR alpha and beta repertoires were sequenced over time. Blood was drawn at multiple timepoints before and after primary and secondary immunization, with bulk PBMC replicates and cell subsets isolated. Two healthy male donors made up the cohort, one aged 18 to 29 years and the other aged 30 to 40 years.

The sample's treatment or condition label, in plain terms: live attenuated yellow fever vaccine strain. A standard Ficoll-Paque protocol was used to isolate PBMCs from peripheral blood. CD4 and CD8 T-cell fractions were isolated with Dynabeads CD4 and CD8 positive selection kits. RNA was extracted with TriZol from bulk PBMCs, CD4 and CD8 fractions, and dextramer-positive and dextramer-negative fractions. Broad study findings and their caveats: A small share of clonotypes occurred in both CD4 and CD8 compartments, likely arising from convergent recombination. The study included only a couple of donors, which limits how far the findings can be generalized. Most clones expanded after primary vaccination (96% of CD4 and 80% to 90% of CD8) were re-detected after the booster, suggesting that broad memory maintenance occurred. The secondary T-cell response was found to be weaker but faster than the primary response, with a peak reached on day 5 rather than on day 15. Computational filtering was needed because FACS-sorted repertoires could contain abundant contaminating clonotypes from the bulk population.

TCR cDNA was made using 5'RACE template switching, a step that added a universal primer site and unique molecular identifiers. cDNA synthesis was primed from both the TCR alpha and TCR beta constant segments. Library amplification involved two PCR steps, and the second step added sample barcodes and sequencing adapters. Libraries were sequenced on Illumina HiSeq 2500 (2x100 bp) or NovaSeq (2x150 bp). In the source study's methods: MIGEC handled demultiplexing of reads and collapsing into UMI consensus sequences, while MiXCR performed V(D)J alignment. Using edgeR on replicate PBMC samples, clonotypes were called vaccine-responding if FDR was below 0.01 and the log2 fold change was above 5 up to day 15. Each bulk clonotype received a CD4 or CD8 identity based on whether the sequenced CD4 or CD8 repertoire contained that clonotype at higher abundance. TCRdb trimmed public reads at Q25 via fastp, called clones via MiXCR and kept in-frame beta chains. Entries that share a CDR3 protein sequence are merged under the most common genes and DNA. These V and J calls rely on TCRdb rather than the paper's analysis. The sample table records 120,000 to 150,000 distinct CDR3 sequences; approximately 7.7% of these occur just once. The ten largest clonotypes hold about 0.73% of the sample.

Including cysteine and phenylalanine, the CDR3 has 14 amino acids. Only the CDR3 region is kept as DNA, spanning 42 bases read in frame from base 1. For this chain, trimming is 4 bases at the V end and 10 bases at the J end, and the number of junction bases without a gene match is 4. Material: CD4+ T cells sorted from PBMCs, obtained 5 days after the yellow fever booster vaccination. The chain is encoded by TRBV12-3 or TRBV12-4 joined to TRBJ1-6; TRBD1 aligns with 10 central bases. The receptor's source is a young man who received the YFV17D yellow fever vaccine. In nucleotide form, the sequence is TGTGCCAGCAGTTACGGGACAGGGGTGTCACCCCTCCACTTT. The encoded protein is CASSYGTGVSPLHF.